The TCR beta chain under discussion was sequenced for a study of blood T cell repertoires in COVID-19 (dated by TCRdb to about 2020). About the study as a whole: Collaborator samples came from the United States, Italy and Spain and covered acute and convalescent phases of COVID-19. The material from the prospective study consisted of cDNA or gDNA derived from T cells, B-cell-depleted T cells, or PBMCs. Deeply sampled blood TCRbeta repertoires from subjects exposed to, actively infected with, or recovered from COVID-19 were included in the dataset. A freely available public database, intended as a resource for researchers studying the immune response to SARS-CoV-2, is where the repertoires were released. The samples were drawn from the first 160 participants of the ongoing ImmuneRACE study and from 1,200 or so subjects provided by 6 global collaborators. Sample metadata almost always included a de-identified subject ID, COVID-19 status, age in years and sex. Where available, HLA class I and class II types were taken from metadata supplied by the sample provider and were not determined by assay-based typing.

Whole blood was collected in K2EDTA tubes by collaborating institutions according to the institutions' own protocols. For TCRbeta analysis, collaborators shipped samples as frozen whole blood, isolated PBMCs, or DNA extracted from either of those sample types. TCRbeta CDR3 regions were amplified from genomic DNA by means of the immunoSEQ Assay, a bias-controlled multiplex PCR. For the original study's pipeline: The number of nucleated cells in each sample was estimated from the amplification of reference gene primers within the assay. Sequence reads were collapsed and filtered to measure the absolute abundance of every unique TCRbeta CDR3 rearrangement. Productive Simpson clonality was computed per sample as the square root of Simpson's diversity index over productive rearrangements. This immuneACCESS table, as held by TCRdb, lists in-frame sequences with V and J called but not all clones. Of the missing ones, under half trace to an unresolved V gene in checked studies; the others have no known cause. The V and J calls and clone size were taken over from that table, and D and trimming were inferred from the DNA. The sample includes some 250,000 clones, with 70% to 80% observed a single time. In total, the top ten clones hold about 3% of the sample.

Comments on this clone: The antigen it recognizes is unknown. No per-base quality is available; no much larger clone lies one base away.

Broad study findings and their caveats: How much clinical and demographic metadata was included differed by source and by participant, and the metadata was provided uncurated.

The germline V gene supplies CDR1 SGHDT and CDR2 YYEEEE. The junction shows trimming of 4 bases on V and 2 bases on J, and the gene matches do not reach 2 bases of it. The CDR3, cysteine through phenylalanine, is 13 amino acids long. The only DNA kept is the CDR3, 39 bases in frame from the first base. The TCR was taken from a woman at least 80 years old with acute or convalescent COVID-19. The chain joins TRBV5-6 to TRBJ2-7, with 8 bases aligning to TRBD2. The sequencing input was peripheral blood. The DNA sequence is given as TGTGCCAGCAGCCGCGGGAGGACCTACGAGCAGTACTTC. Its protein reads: CASSRGRTYEQYF.